The subject of this entry is one T cell receptor (beta chain). As yet, its antigen is unknown. The entry originates in a study of CXCR3-negative and CXCR3-positive naive CD8 T cells. Study findings and constraints: TRBV-TRBJ usage matched between naive CXCR3-negative and CXCR3-positive cells but not between memory cells. Fresh PBMCs were used in most assays, and CXCR3 expression partially decreased after cryopreservation.

Subsets of CD8+ T cells were each sorted in triplicate at approximately 270,000 cells apiece. Naive CD8+ T cells displayed a CD45RO-CCR7+CD27+CD95- phenotype. Germline values: CDR1 MNHEY, CDR2 SVGAGI. The CDR3 has 15 amino acids. TRB cDNA libraries were made by UMI-labeled 5' RACE. TCRdb re-called the 5' RACE reads; one entry per CDR3 protein, DNA not given. This specimen shows around 40,000 distinct CDR3 sequences; the ten leading clones hold roughly 1.8%. The rearrangement uses TRBV6-5 and TRBJ1-1; TCRdb picks TRBD1, but there is no DNA to check that call. The TCR originated in a human donor in good health. Some clones in this sample may be carry-over from other donors' samples. Material: naive CXCR3- CD8+ T cells from blood. The subset here: CD45RO-CCR7+CD27+CD95- naive CD8+ T cells lacking CXCR3 (TNR3-). The CDR3 sequence: CASSYGYRGGTEAFF.